The clone carrying this T cell receptor beta chain was detected only once. The target antigen is unknown. A much larger clone is a single base away; this may be a read error. The final CDR3 position lacks the conserved phenylalanine or tryptophan, pointing to a likely read error. Because the CDR3's place on the DNA is in doubt, the DNA is left out and the CDR3 is given as listed by TCRdb. For TCR beta, libraries came from iRepertoire HTBI primers and Arm-PCR of CDR3 regions. TCRdb re-derived calls from the multiplex PCR reads in MiXCR, one entry per CDR3 protein. The data show about 620,000 distinct CDR3 sequences, with under 20% seen just once and about 17% held by the top ten. These data are taken from a study of regulatory T cells in long-lasting Graves disease. General study points: Persistent patients shared more public clonotypes (around 3,000) than new patients (about 930).

The CDR3 is made up of 14 amino acids, end residues included. Per the germline V gene, CDR1 is MNHNS and CDR2 is SASEGT. The time point is: newly diagnosed GD, antithyroid drugs for less than 3 months. PBMC-derived RNA was used for the TCR library. Patient provenance is recorded as an endocrinology department in Xi'an, China. This same sample was also part of a study on T cells in Graves' hyperthyroidism and ophthalmopathy. Per that study: Graves' hyperthyroidism is called stable when ophthalmopathy does not progress within 18 months. Stable hyperthyroidism and ophthalmopathy were separated using 13 V-J signatures.

The J gene is TRBJ2-1, the V gene TRBV6-1; the DNA was not used to check the table's D call, TRBD2. The source is a woman in her twenties or thirties with Graves disease. The sample in question was peripheral blood mononuclear cells (PBMCs), obtained at new diagnosis, from a patient treated with antithyroid drugs. CDR3 protein: CASRAGLVLGTQYL.